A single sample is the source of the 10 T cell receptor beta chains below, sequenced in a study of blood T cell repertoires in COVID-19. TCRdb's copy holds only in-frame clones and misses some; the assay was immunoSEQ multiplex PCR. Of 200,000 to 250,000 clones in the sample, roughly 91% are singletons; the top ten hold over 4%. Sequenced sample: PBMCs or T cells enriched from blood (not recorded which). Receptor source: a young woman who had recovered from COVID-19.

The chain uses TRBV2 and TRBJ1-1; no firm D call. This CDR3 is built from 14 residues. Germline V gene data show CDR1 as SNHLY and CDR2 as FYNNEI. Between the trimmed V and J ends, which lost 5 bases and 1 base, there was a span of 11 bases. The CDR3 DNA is TGTGCCAGCAGTTCCCGGACTGGGAACACTGAAGCTTTCTTT. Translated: CASSSRTGNTEAFF.

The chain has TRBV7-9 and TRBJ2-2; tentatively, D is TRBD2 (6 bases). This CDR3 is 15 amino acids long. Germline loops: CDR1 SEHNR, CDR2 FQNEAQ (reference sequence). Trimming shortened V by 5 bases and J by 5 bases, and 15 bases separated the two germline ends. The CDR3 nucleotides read TGTGCCAGCAGCCCCGGGCTAGCGAGAACCGGGGAGCTGTTTTTT. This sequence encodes CASSPGLARTGELFF.

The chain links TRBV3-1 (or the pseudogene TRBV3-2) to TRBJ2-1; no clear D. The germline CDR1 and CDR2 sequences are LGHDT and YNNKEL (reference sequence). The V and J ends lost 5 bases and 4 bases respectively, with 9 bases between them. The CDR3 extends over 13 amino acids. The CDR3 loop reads CASSVGVYNEQFF. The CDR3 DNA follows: TGTGCCAGCAGCGTTGGAGTTTACAATGAGCAGTTCTTC.

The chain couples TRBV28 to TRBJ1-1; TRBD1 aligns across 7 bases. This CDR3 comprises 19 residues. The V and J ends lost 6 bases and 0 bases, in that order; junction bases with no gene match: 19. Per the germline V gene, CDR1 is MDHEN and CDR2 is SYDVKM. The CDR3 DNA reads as TGTGCCAGCAGCTATATTGTTTGGAGGGACAGTAGCTTGAACACTGAAGCTTTCTTT. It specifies CASSYIVWRDSSLNTEAFF.

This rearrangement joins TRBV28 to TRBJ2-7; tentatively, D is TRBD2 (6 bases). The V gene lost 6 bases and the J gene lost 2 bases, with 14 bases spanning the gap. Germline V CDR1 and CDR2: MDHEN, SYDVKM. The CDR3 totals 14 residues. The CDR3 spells CASSLTRNPYEQYF. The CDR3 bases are TGTGCCAGCAGCTTGACTAGAAACCCCTACGAGCAGTACTTC.

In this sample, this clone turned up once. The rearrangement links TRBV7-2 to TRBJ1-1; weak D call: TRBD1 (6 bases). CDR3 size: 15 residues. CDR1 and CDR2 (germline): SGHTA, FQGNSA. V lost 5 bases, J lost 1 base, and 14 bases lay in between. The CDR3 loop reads CASSPTRTANTEAFF. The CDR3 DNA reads TGTGCCAGCAGCCCCACTAGGACAGCGAACACTGAAGCTTTCTTT.

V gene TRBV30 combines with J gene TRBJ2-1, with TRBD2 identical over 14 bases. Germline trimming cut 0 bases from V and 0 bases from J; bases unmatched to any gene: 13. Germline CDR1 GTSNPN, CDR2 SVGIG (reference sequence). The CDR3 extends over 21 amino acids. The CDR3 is CAWSVMGSSGTSGSSYNEQFF. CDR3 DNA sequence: TGTGCCTGGAGTGTTATGGGATCTTCCGGGACTAGCGGGAGCTCCTACAATGAGCAGTTCTTC.

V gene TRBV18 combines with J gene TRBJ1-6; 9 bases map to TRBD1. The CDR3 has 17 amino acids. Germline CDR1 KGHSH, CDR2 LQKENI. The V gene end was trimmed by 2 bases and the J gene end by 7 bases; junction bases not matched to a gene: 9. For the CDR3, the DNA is TGTGCCAGCTCACCAAGCTCTCCGGGACAGGGAAATTCACCCCTCCACTTT. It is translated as CASSPSSPGQGNSPLHF.

The CDR3 is CASSHLSAGSYEQYF. The CDR3 DNA reads TGTGCCAGCAGCCACCTCTCAGCGGGATCCTACGAGCAGTACTTC. The chain is built from TRBV4-2 and TRBJ2-7; 7 positions agree with TRBD2. J gave up 1 base and V 3 bases, and 6 bases lay outside the gene matches. CDR3 length: 15 amino acids. Germline V CDR1 and CDR2: LGHNA, YNFKEQ.

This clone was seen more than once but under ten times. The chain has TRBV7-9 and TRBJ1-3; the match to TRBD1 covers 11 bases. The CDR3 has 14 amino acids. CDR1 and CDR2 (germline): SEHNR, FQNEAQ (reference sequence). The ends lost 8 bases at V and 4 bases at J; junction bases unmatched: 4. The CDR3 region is CASGGQGAGNTIYF. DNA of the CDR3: TGTGCCAGCGGAGGACAGGGGGCGGGAAACACCATATATTTT.